One sample yielded the 32 T cell receptor beta chains listed below, sequenced in a study of blood T cells in healthy people across ages. A second about 7 to 11 cycle PCR used barcoded and J-beta primers. A single record per CDR3 protein comes from TCRdb applying MiXCR to the 5' RACE reads. The sample consists of about 640,000 distinct CDR3 sequences, over 40% of them appearing once. Specimen: blood. The receptors were sampled from a man older than 75 in good health.

CDR3 sequence (DNA): TGCAGCGTTGCCGGGACAAACCCTGGGGCCAACGTCCTGACTTTC. Translation: CSVAGTNPGANVLTF. This chain uses TRBV29-1 with TRBJ2-6, with a weak D call TRBD1 (6 bases). Deletions cut 4 bases from V and 2 bases from J, with 12 bases between. The germline V gene encodes CDR1 SQVTM and CDR2 ANQGSEA. The CDR3 has 15 residues.

The chain is built from TRBV6-6 and TRBJ2-4; 8 nucleotides line up with TRBD2. With the DNA end fitting TRBJ2-7 better, the J assignment may be wrong. Germline V gene sequence: CDR1 MNHNY, CDR2 SVGAGI (reference sequence). This CDR3 has 15 amino acids. The CDR3 reads CASTGAGTRGDEQYF. Written as DNA, the CDR3 is TGTGCCAGCACCGGAGCCGGGACTAGGGGCGACGAGCAGTACTTC.

This clonotype was observed a handful of times. This chain links TRBV5-1 with TRBJ2-1; D unclear. The V end was cut by 0 bases, the J end by 9 bases, with 10 bases between. Germline assignment: CDR1 SGHRS and CDR2 YFSETQ. This CDR3 is 13 amino acids long. Here the CDR3 DNA reads TGCGCCAGCAGCTTGGAGCTCACTACTGAGCAGTTCTTC. Translated, it gives CASSLELTTEQFF.

This clonotype has a handful of counts. The V call is TRBV9, the J call TRBJ2-3, with a possible D match to TRBD2 (6 bases). The V gene lost 3 bases and the J gene lost 1 base, with 9 bases spanning the gap. Germline assignment: CDR1 SGDLS and CDR2 YYNGEE. The CDR3 runs to 14 residues. The CDR3, as DNA: TGTGCCAGCAGCGGCCCGGGAGGCACAGATACGCAGTATTTT. Protein: CASSGPGGTDTQYF.

In the case of this clonotype: A much larger clone differs by one base, so this may be a read error. This sequence joins TRBV6-5 and TRBJ2-7, with 10 positions matching TRBD2. V trimming: 6 bases; J trimming: 10 bases; junction bases outside the gene matches: 12. Germline CDR1 MNHEY, CDR2 SVGAGI. This CDR3 has 14 residues. CDR3 in DNA: TGTGCCAGCAGAGGACTAGCGGCGCAAGAGGCCCAGTACTTC. It codes for CASRGLAAQEAQYF.

This clonotype showed up just a few times. The J gene is TRBJ1-5, the V gene TRBV9; D perhaps matches TRBD1 (5 bases). Between the trimmed V and J ends, which lost 4 bases and 1 base, there was a span of 15 bases. The CDR3 is made up of 16 amino acids. Germline CDR1 and CDR2: SGDLS and YYNGEE. The CDR3 sequence: CASSPWAEGSNQPQHF. In DNA form, the CDR3 reads TGTGCCAGCAGCCCATGGGCAGAGGGGAGCAATCAGCCCCAGCATTTT. The full variable domain, rest sourced from reference TRBV9 and TRBJ1-5, is DSGVTQTPKHLITATGQRVTLRCSPRSGDLSVYWYQQSLDQGLQFLIQYYNGEERAKGNILERFSAQQFPDLHSELNLSSLELGDSALYFCASSPWAEGSNQPQHFGDGTRLSIL.

The J gene is TRBJ1-4, the V gene TRBV20-1; D uncertain. CDR1 and CDR2 from the germline V gene are DFQATT and SNEGSKA (reference sequence). This CDR3 comprises 12 residues. Trimming removed 5 bases at V and 7 bases at J, with 11 bases between. CDR3: CSARVIGEKLFF. The CDR3 DNA sequence: TGCAGTGCTCGGGTAATTGGTGAAAAACTGTTTTTT.

V and J are TRBV5-1 and TRBJ1-6; D gene unclear. V lost 4 bases to trimming and J lost 3 bases, with 14 bases between them. The CDR3 runs 16 residues. Per germline, CDR1 SGHRS and CDR2 YFSETQ. The CDR3 bases are TGCGCCAGCAGCGACACCCGACGGAACTATAATTCACCCCTCCACTTT. As protein: CASSDTRRNYNSPLHF.

This clonotype occurred many times. The rearrangement links TRBV5-1 to TRBJ2-1, with a weak D call TRBD2 (5 bases). Trimming left V 0 bases short and J 8 bases short, with 12 bases between. CDR1 and CDR2 from the germline V gene are SGHRS and YFSETQ. The CDR3 contains 14 residues. The CDR3 spells CASSLALVGDEQFF. The CDR3 DNA is TGCGCCAGCAGCTTGGCCCTAGTCGGGGATGAGCAGTTCTTC. The full variable domain, rest sourced from reference TRBV5-1 and TRBJ2-1, is KAGVTQTPRYLIKTRGQQVTLSCSPISGHRSVSWYQQTPGQGLQFLFEYFSETQRNKGNFPGRFSGRQFSNSRSEMNVSTLELGDSALYLCASSLALVGDEQFFGPGTRLTVL.

This chain links TRBV7-7 with TRBJ2-1, with a tentative D call TRBD2 (5 bases). V lost 4 bases to trimming and J lost 0 bases, with 13 bases between them. The CDR3 contains 16 residues. Germline V gene sequence: CDR1 SSHAT, CDR2 FNYEAQ (reference sequence). CDR3 DNA sequence: TGTGCCAGCAGCTCGGAGGACGGTTCCTCCTACAATGAGCAGTTCTTC. This encodes CASSSEDGSSYNEQFF.

This sequence joins TRBV27 and TRBJ2-1, with 9 bases lining up with TRBD2. This CDR3 contains 17 residues. Germline V CDR1 and CDR2: MNHEY, SMNVEV (reference sequence). V dropped 4 bases and J dropped 4; count of bases not matched to a gene: 11. For the CDR3, the DNA is TGTGCCAGCAGTTCCCGCTACGAGCGGGGGGTTTACAATGAGCAGTTCTTC. Residues: CASSSRYERGVYNEQFF.

As for this clonotype: The junction and the germline gene differ at one end; a read error may be behind it. The CDR3 loop reads CSTSISSGRLNNEQYF. The CDR3 DNA is TGCAGTACTAGTATTTCTAGCGGGAGGCTCAACAATGAGCAGTACTTC. This chain connects TRBV20-1 to TRBJ2-5; 11 positions match TRBD2. The V gene's germline CDR1 is DFQATT and CDR2 SNEGSKA (reference sequence). CDR3 length: 16 amino acids.

The chain uses TRBV5-1 and TRBJ2-3; no reliable D call. The CDR3 totals 16 residues. The germline V gene has CDR1 SGHRS and CDR2 YFSETQ. Deletions cut 3 bases from V and 0 bases from J, with 14 bases between. The CDR3 sequence is CASSYLSATSTDTQYF. The CDR3, as DNA: TGCGCCAGCAGCTACCTCTCCGCTACTAGCACAGATACGCAGTATTTT.

The V gene is TRBV20-1, the J gene TRBJ1-2; the D gene is possibly TRBD1 (5 bases). V dropped 5 bases and J dropped 2 bases, with 15 bases sitting between them. The CDR3 consists of 14 residues. The germline V gene encodes CDR1 DFQATT and CDR2 SNEGSKA (reference sequence). CDR3 region: CSASPGGGNYGYTF. CDR3 DNA sequence: TGCAGTGCTTCCCCCGGGGGGGGGAACTATGGCTACACCTTC.

V is TRBV21-1 and J is TRBJ2-5. TRBV21-1 is a documented pseudogene. The CDR3 contains 12 residues. CDR3 in DNA: TGTGCCGGCGGGGGGGACCAAGAGACCCAGTACTTC. This codes for CAGGGDQETQYF.

V and J are TRBV3-1 and TRBJ2-1; 9 bases are shared with TRBD1. CDR3 length: 17 residues. Trimming took 1 base from V and 4 from J; bases not matched to a gene: 8. Per the germline V gene, CDR1 is LGHDT and CDR2 is YNNKEL (reference sequence). CDR3: CASSQVTGTGSYNEQFF. The CDR3 DNA reads as TGTGCCAGCAGCCAAGTGACCGGGACAGGGAGTTACAATGAGCAGTTCTTC.

This sequence joins TRBV2 and TRBJ2-3; a weak D match, TRBD1 (6 bases). CDR1 SNHLY and CDR2 FYNNEI come from the germline V gene. This CDR3 comprises 14 residues. V was clipped by 8 bases and J by 3 bases, with 15 bases between them. The CDR3 sequence: CASFRQAQTDTQYF. Written as DNA, the CDR3 is TGTGCCAGCTTCCGACAGGCCCAGACAGATACGCAGTATTTT.

With regard to this clonotype: This could be a read error, since a much larger clone is one nucleotide away. CDR3 coding DNA: TGCAGTGCTAGCGCCGGGACAGGGGTGGCGAATGAGCAGTTCTTC. Translating gives CSASAGTGVANEQFF. J is TRBJ2-1 and V is TRBV20-1; 10 nucleotides match TRBD1. After removal of 3 bases from V and 7 bases from J, the junction contained 9 bases not matched to a gene. The CDR3 is 15 amino acids. Germline V CDR1 and CDR2: DFQATT, SNEGSKA (reference sequence).

V gene TRBV20-1 combines with J gene TRBJ2-7; D remains ambiguous. This CDR3 spans 13 amino acids. Germline values: CDR1 DFQATT, CDR2 SNEGSKA (reference sequence). The V end lost 1 base, the J end lost 9 bases, and 16 bases lay between the germline ends. CDR3 sequence: CSARGDPPSGQYF. In DNA form, the CDR3 reads TGCAGTGCTAGAGGTGACCCACCCTCGGGGCAGTACTTC.

The chain uses TRBV14 and TRBJ2-1, with a tentative D call TRBD2 (5 bases). The CDR3 contains 17 residues. Germline V gives CDR1 SGHDN, CDR2 FVKESK. V was trimmed by 4 bases and J by 1 base, leaving 17 bases between them. CDR3 nucleotide sequence: TGTGCCAGCAGCCCGGGGATTGGGCGCGAGTCCTACAATGAGCAGTTCTTC. Translated, it gives CASSPGIGRESYNEQFF.

This clonotype was detected only a few times. V and J are TRBV5-1 and TRBJ2-1; no firm D call. Trimming cost V 3 bases and J 6 bases, with 13 bases left between them. The CDR3 sequence is 14 residues long. Germline V gives CDR1 SGHRS, CDR2 YFSETQ. The CDR3: CASSSHNSINEQFF. The CDR3 DNA is TGCGCCAGCAGCTCACACAACTCTATCAATGAGCAGTTCTTC.

V gene TRBV5-1 combines with J gene TRBJ2-7, with D perhaps matching TRBD2 (7 bases). The DNA end is more similar to TRBJ2-5, so the J call may be wrong. The CDR3 consists of 15 residues. Germline assignment: CDR1 SGHRS and CDR2 YFSETQ. CDR3 protein: CASSWGGQPGETQYF. The CDR3 DNA sequence: TGCGCCAGCAGCTGGGGGGGGCAGCCTGGAGAGACCCAGTACTTC.

The J gene is TRBJ2-3, the V gene TRBV2, with D uncertain. Germline CDR1 and CDR2: SNHLY and FYNNEI. The CDR3 is made up of 11 amino acids. Trimming took 7 bases from V and 10 from J, leaving 12 bases between them. CDR3 loop: CASTRQGAQYF. DNA for the CDR3: TGTGCCAGCACCCGTCAAGGCGCGCAGTATTTT.

The chain has TRBV12-3 or TRBV12-4 and TRBJ2-7, with D unclear. This CDR3 contains 11 residues. Trimming took off 2 bases at V and 5 bases at J, with 4 bases between the two ends. The CDR3 loop is CASSLLHEQYF. CDR3 sequence (DNA): TGTGCCAGCAGTTTACTCCACGAGCAGTACTTC.

The rearrangement links TRBV29-1 to TRBJ2-1; tentatively, D is TRBD2 (5 bases). The CDR3 is 13 amino acids. CDR1 and CDR2 from the germline V gene are SQVTM and ANQGSEA. V gave up 7 bases and J gave up 9 bases, with 19 bases separating them. DNA of the CDR3: TGCAGCGCCCCCAGGCGGGCCGGGGTTGAGCAGTTCTTC. Protein: CSAPRRAGVEQFF.

The gene calls are TRBV12-3 or TRBV12-4 and TRBJ2-3; 12 positions match TRBD2. The CDR3 spans 16 residues. The V and J ends lost 10 bases and 0 bases, in that order; junction bases with no gene match: 8. CDR3 amino acids: CAMGLAGGVSTDTQYF. As DNA, the CDR3 is TGTGCCATGGGACTAGCGGGCGGCGTCAGCACAGATACGCAGTATTTT.

This clonotype occurred many times. The genes are TRBV12-3 or TRBV12-4 and TRBJ1-1; 7 nucleotides line up with TRBD1. The trim removed 5 bases at V and 11 bases at J, leaving 11 bases unmatched. The CDR3 totals 13 residues. CDR3 coding DNA: TGTGCCAGCAGTGAGACAGGGTGGTTCGTTGCTTTCTTT. It translates to CASSETGWFVAFF.

A few counts support this clonotype. The rearrangement uses TRBV7-2 and TRBJ2-5; D unresolved. Near its end, the DNA agrees better with TRBJ2-7, so the J call may be wrong. The germline CDR1 and CDR2 sequences are SGHTA and FQGNSA. The CDR3 totals 14 residues. The DNA for the CDR3 is TGTGCCAGCAGCTTAGTGCGGAAGACCTACGAGCAGTACTTC. This sequence encodes CASSLVRKTYEQYF.

The chain is built from TRBV20-1 and TRBJ2-5, with D tentatively TRBD1 (6 bases). V lost 6 bases to trimming and J lost 1 base, with 15 bases between them. From germline, CDR1 is DFQATT and CDR2 SNEGSKA (reference sequence). CDR3 length: 14 residues. The CDR3 sequence is CSALKTGTQETQYF. For the CDR3, the DNA is TGCAGTGCCTTAAAGACAGGAACCCAAGAGACCCAGTACTTC.

The rearrangement joins TRBV10-3 to TRBJ2-3; D possibly matches TRBD1 or TRBD2 (5 bases each). The germline V and J ends were trimmed by 5 bases and 1 base, with 16 bases remaining between them. CDR3 length: 16 residues. Per the germline V gene, CDR1 is ENHRY and CDR2 is SYGVKD. For the CDR3, the DNA is TGTGCCATCAGTTACGTTAGTGGGGGAGGCACAGATACGCAGTATTTT. Amino acids: CAISYVSGGGTDTQYF.

V usage is TRBV7-9 and J usage is TRBJ2-2; 10 positions agree with TRBD2. After removal of 6 bases from V and 2 bases from J, the junction contained 18 bases not matched to a gene. CDR1 is SEHNR and CDR2 is FQNEAQ in the germline V gene (reference sequence). CDR3 length equals 20 residues. The CDR3 loop reads CASRPALRRGLASNTGELFF. In DNA, the CDR3 is TGTGCCAGCAGACCAGCCCTACGGCGGGGACTAGCGTCTAACACCGGGGAGCTGTTTTTT.

This clonotype was found a few times. The chain joins TRBV7-9 to TRBJ2-7, with 7 bases lining up with TRBD1. Trimming removed 5 bases from V and 2 bases from J; junction bases left unmatched: 6. Germline lookup yields CDR1 SEHNR and CDR2 FQNEAQ (reference sequence). The CDR3 covers 14 residues. The CDR3: CASSPGTVTYEQYF. In nucleotides, the CDR3 is TGTGCCAGCAGCCCAGGGACAGTAACCTACGAGCAGTACTTC.